This is a list of T cell receptor beta chains from one sample in a study of shared clonotypes between healthy human individuals. Method: immunoSEQ multiplex PCR; TCRdb's copy keeps in-frame clones and lacks some. The data show some 1,900,000 clones, approximately 95% seen once. The specimen sequenced was naive CD8+ T cells sorted from blood. The receptors come from a man between 18 and 29 years old in good health. CDR3s include the opening cysteine and the closing phenylalanine or tryptophan. D genes are given only for firm matches. Size is omitted from some rows. Given values are once, few, many or a class for expanded clones.

CDR3 protein: CASSLATHGSYEQYF; CDR3 DNA: TGTGCCAGCAGCTTAGCTACACACGGCTCCTACGAGCAGTACTTC; V gene: TRBV7-6; clone size: NA; J gene: TRBJ2-7; D gene: NA
CDR3 protein: CASSMQGAPNEKLFF; CDR3 DNA: TGTGCCAGCAGCATGCAGGGCGCGCCAAATGAAAAACTGTTTTTT; V gene: TRBV9; clone size: NA; J gene: TRBJ1-4; D gene: NA
CDR3 protein: CASSRTPPREETQYF; CDR3 DNA: TGTGCCAGTTCACGGACTCCCCCGAGGGAAGAGACCCAGTACTTC; V gene: TRBV19; clone size: once; J gene: TRBJ2-5; D gene: NA
CDR3 protein: CASSLNLGPSPLHF; CDR3 DNA: TGTGCCAGCAGCTTAAATCTGGGACCCTCACCCCTCCACTTT; V gene: TRBV7-9; clone size: NA; J gene: TRBJ1-6; D gene: NA
CDR3 protein: CASSYSGYMNTEAFF; CDR3 DNA: TGTGCCAGCAGTTACTCGGGGTATATGAACACTGAAGCTTTCTTT; V gene: TRBV6-5; clone size: NA; J gene: TRBJ1-1; D gene: NA
CDR3 protein: CASSSNRVSYEQYF; CDR3 DNA: TGTGCCAGCAGTTCGAACAGGGTTTCCTACGAGCAGTACTTC; V gene: TRBV6-5; clone size: NA; J gene: TRBJ2-7; D gene: NA
CDR3 protein: CASSLGPPVSGYEQYF; CDR3 DNA: TGCGCCAGCAGCTTGGGCCCCCCGGTCTCGGGCTACGAGCAGTACTTC; V gene: TRBV5-1; clone size: NA; J gene: TRBJ2-7; D gene: NA
CDR3 protein: CASSLVGVETQYF; CDR3 DNA: TGCGCCAGCAGCTTGGTGGGGGTGGAGACCCAGTACTTC; V gene: TRBV5-1; clone size: NA; J gene: TRBJ2-5; D gene: NA
CDR3 protein: CASSYEREADTQYF; CDR3 DNA: TGTGCCAGCAGTTACGAGCGGGAGGCAGATACGCAGTATTTT; V gene: TRBV6-5; clone size: NA; J gene: TRBJ2-3; D gene: TRBD2
CDR3 protein: CASSLTAGTLETQYF; CDR3 DNA: TGTGCCAGCAGTTTGACCGCCGGGACACTAGAGACCCAGTACTTC; V gene: TRBV27; clone size: NA; J gene: TRBJ2-5; D gene: NA
CDR3 protein: CASSLTLYNEQFF; CDR3 DNA: TGCGCCAGCAGCCTCACTTTATACAATGAGCAGTTCTTC; V gene: TRBV4-1; clone size: NA; J gene: TRBJ2-1; D gene: NA
CDR3 protein: CASSLMGQGQETQYF; CDR3 DNA: TGCGCCAGCAGCTTGATGGGACAGGGTCAAGAGACCCAGTACTTC; V gene: TRBV5-1; clone size: NA; J gene: TRBJ2-5; D gene: TRBD1
CDR3 protein: CASSQDLQWNNEQFF; CDR3 DNA: TGCGCCAGCAGCCAAGATCTTCAGTGGAACAATGAGCAGTTCTTC; V gene: TRBV4-3; clone size: NA; J gene: TRBJ2-1; D gene: NA
CDR3 protein: CASSFFGQGLGYGYTF; CDR3 DNA: TGTGCCAGCAGCTTTTTTGGGCAGGGGCTAGGCTATGGCTACACCTTC; V gene: TRBV5-4; clone size: NA; J gene: TRBJ1-2; D gene: NA
CDR3 protein: CASSLADRISYEQYF; CDR3 DNA: TGTGCCAGCAGCTTAGCGGACAGAATATCCTACGAGCAGTACTTC; V gene: TRBV5-4; clone size: NA; J gene: TRBJ2-7; D gene: NA